The sequence of this T cell receptor beta chain was determined in a study of T cells in localized non-small cell lung cancer. In germline, CDR1 is KGHSH, CDR2 LQKENI. Trimming shortened V by 5 bases and J by 4 bases, and 14 bases separated the two germline ends. The CDR3 consists of 14 residues. The repertoire was sequenced with immunoSEQ multiplex PCR; TCRdb's copy has only in-frame clones and lacks some. The repertoire holds about 830 clones, with approximately 29% as singletons. The chain combines TRBV18 with TRBJ2-5; D is ambiguous. The sequenced sample was lung tumor tissue, obtained before any cancer treatment. This receptor was taken from a male donor older than 55 with stage III lung adenocarcinoma. CDR3 region: CASSNPPRIETQYF. DNA for the CDR3: TGTGCCAGCTCAAACCCCCCCCGGATAGAGACCCAGTACTTC.